The present TCR beta chain was sequenced within a study of blood T cell repertoires in COVID-19. In the study overall: Some COVID-19 samples were acute and others convalescent; all came from the United States, Italy and Spain. T cells, B-cell-depleted T cells, or PBMCs supplied cDNA or gDNA.

This CDR3 contains 13 residues. From germline, CDR1 is LNHDA and CDR2 SQIVND (reference sequence). The ends lost 6 bases at V and 8 bases at J; junction bases unmatched: 9. Original methodology: Amplifying reference gene primers gave estimates of nucleated cell counts. This table comes from immunoSEQ multiplex PCR, and its TCRdb copy is limited to in-frame clones, with some not included. The V and J calls and clone size are taken from that table; D and trimming were inferred from the DNA. The sample records fewer than 250,000 clones, roughly four fifths being singletons. J is TRBJ1-2 and V is TRBV19, with TRBD1 matching 7 bases. The sequenced material came from peripheral blood. The clonotype was recovered from a woman in her sixties or seventies with acute or convalescent COVID-19. CDR3 DNA sequence: TGTGCCAGTAGCCAGTTGACAGGGCAAGGCTACACCTTC. This encodes CASSQLTGQGYTF.